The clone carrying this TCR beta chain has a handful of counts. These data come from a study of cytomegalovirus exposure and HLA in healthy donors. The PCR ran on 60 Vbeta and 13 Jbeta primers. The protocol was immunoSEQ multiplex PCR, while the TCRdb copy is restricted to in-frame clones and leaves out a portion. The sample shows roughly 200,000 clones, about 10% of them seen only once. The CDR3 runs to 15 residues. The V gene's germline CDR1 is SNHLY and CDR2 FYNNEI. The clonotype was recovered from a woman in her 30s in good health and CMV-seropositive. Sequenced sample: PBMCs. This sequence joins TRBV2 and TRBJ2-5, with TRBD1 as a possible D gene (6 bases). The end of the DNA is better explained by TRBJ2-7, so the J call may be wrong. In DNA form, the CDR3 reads TGTGCCAGCACAGGGCCCGACAGGAGCTCCTACGAGCAGTACTTC. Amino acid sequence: CASTGPDRSSYEQYF.